This paragraph reports one T cell receptor beta chain. Its antigen is still unknown. A second PCR of 7 to 11 cycles used a sample-barcoded 5' primer and a J-beta primer mix. Via MiXCR, TCRdb re-called the 5' RACE reads, giving one row per CDR3 protein. The sample has about 640,000 distinct CDR3 sequences; approximately 50% are singletons. The CDR3 extends over 19 amino acids. Germline CDR1 LGHNA, CDR2 YNFKEQ. The ends were cut back, 0 bases at V and 7 bases at J, with 28 bases in the middle. The sample is drawn from a study of blood T cells in healthy people across ages. Broader study findings: Since the PBMCs were unsorted, naive and antigen-experienced cells could not be conclusively compared.

This chain links TRBV4-2 with TRBJ2-7, with a possible D match to TRBD1 (5 bases). The sequenced material came from blood. The TCR was taken from a man aged 60 to 69 in good health. CDR3 nucleotides: TGTGCCAGCAGCCAAGAACCGTATGAAAAGGGGATAAGGGCCCTGGAGCAGTACTTC. This encodes CASSQEPYEKGIRALEQYF.